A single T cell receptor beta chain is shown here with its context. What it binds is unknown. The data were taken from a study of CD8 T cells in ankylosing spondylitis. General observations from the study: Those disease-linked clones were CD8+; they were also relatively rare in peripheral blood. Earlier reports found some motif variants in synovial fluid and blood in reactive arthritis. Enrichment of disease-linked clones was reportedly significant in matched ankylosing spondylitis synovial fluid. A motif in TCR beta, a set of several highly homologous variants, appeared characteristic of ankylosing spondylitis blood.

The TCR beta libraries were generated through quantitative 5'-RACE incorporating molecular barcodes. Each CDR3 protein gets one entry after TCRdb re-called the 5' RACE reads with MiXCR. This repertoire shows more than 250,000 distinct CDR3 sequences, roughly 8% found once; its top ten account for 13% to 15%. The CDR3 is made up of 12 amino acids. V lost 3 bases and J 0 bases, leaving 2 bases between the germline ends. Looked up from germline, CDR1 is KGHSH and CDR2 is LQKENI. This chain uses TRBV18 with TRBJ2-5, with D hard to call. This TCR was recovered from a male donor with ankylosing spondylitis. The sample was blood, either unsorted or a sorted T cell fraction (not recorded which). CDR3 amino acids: CASSPYQETQYF. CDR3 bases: TGTGCCAGCTCACCCTACCAAGAGACCCAGTACTTC.